Given below is one T cell receptor (beta chain) in context. Its target is unknown. This entry is derived from a study of graft-versus-host responses after intestinal transplantation. Study as a whole: For about three years after anti-thymocyte globulin induction, all recipients took tacrolimus and steroids.

Data came from immunoSEQ multiplex PCR; TCRdb stores just in-frame clones and leaves some out. The sample yields about 130,000 clones, 80% to 95% seen once. Trimming removed 3 bases from V and 6 bases from J, with 12 bases in between. The length of the CDR3 is 14 residues. Germline V CDR1 and CDR2: KGHSH, LQKENI. This clonotype was sampled from a human donor who received an intestinal transplant. The chain combines TRBV18 with TRBJ1-5, with D possibly TRBD1 on 6 matching bases. Sequencing was performed on unstimulated CD4+ T cells sorted from spleen or lymph node cells, taken before intestinal transplant. The CDR3: CASSPAGDGQPQHF. Written as DNA, the CDR3 is TGTGCCAGCTCACCCGCAGGGGACGGTCAGCCCCAGCATTTT.